The clone carrying this TCR beta chain was counted between two and nine times. Its specificity is not known. These data belong to a study of molecular identifiers for immune sequencing clone quantification. V lost 3 bases to trimming and J lost 0 bases, with 9 bases between them. This CDR3 contains 14 residues. Germline V gene lookup returns CDR1 LNHDA and CDR2 SQIVND (reference sequence). In the sort, naive CD8 T cells were defined as CD8+CD4-CCR7+CD45RA+. As previously described, bulk TCR libraries were made using listed TCR primers. MiXCR, run by TCRdb on the PCR reads, gives a single entry per CDR3 protein. The table has 550,000 to 750,000 distinct CDR3 sequences, about 20% seen once; the top ten hold approximately 0.9%. Study-wide points: A single cell's spiked Jurkat TCR RNA was reportedly detectable among 950,000 to 1,000,000 naive cells.

This sequence was found in a human donor in good health. Some libraries in this study had Jurkat cell RNA spiked in. Sequences were obtained from naive CD8+ T cells from blood, with Jurkat cell RNA spiked in. The subset here: FACS-sorted CD8+CD4-CCR7+CD45RA+ naive T cells. The chain uses TRBV19 and TRBJ2-7; no definite D call. The CDR3 nucleotides are TGTGCCAGTAGTATTGACCCTACCTCCTACGAGCAGTACTTC. Translated, it gives CASSIDPTSYEQYF.